This TCR beta chain emerged from a study of naive and memory T cell subsets. Two oligonucleotides, mixed equimolar, formed the beta constant-region primer covering TRBC1 and TRBC2. Ligated cDNA was amplified by four rounds of PCR with nested alpha and beta constant-region primers and SP2. TCRdb re-called the UMI-ligation and nested PCR reads through MiXCR, storing one row per CDR3 protein. Of 140,000 to 150,000 distinct CDR3 sequences in the sample, about 15% were seen once. Germline CDR1 reads LGHNA; CDR2 reads YNFKEQ. This CDR3 contains 16 residues. Trimming cost V 1 base and J 0 bases, with 13 bases left between them.

The chain couples TRBV4-2 to TRBJ2-7, with D possibly being TRBD2 (5 bases). The sample was naive CD4+ T cells from blood. The sequence was collected from a human donor in good health. For the CDR3, the DNA is TGTGCCAGCAGCCAAGTTGCGGACTCGAGCTCCTACGAGCAGTACTTC. This codes for CASSQVADSSSYEQYF.